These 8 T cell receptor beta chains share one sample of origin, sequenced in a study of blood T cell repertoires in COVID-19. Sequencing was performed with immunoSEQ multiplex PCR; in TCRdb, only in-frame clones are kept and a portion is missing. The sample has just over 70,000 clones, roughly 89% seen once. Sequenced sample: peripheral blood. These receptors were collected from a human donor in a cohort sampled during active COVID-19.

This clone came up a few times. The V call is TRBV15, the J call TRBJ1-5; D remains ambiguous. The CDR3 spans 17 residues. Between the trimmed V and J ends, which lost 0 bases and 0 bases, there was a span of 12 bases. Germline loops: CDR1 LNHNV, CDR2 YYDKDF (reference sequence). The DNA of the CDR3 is TGTGCCACCAGCAGAGACAGGCAGGAATATAGCAATCAGCCCCAGCATTTT. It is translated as CATSRDRQEYSNQPQHF.

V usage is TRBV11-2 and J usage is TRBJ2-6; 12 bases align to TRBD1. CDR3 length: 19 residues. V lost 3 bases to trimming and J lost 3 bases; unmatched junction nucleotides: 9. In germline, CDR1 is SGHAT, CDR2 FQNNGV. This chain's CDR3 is CASSLIRGQGAFGANVLTF. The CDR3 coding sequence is TGTGCCAGCAGCTTGATCCGGGGACAGGGGGCGTTTGGGGCCAACGTCCTGACTTTC.

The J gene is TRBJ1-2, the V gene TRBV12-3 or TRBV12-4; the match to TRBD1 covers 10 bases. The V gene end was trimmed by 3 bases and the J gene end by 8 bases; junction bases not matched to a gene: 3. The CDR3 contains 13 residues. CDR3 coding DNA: TGTGCCAGCAGTTTTGGACAGGGGGACGGCTACACCTTC. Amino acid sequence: CASSFGQGDGYTF.

CDR3 region: CASSLGSRSYLYGYTF. The CDR3 DNA reads TGTGCCAGCAGCTTAGGAAGTAGGAGCTACTTATATGGCTACACCTTC. The genes are TRBV13 and TRBJ1-2; D is uncertain. Germline CDR1 is PRHDT and CDR2 is FYEKMQ (reference sequence). Trimming left V 0 bases short and J 5 bases short, with 16 bases between. The CDR3 covers 16 residues.

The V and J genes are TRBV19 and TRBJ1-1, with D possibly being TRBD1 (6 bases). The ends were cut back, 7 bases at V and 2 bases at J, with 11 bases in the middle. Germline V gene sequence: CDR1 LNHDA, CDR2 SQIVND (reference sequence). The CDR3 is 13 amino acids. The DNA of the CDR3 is TGTGCCAGTATTACGGGGGGCAACACTGAAGCTTTCTTT. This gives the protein CASITGGNTEAFF.

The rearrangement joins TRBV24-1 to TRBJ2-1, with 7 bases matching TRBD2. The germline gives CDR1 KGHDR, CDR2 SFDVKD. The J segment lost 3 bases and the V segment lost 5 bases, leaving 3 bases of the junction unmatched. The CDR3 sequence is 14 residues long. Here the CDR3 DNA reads TGTGCCACCAGTGGGGGGGGGAACTACAATGAGCAGTTCTTC. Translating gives CATSGGGNYNEQFF.

The CDR3 here is CASSLRYEQYF. For the CDR3, the DNA is TGTGCCAGCAGCCTCCGGTACGAGCAGTACTTC. The V gene is TRBV14, the J gene TRBJ2-7, with no clear D. Germline assignment: CDR1 SGHDN and CDR2 FVKESK. V lost 4 bases and J lost 4, with 5 bases in between. The CDR3 totals 11 residues.

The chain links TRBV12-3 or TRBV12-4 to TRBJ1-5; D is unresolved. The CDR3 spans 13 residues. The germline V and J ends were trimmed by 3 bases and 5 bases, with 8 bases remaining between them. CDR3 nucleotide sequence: TGTGCCAGCAGTTTCCAGATATATCAGCCCCAGCATTTT. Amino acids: CASSFQIYQPQHF.